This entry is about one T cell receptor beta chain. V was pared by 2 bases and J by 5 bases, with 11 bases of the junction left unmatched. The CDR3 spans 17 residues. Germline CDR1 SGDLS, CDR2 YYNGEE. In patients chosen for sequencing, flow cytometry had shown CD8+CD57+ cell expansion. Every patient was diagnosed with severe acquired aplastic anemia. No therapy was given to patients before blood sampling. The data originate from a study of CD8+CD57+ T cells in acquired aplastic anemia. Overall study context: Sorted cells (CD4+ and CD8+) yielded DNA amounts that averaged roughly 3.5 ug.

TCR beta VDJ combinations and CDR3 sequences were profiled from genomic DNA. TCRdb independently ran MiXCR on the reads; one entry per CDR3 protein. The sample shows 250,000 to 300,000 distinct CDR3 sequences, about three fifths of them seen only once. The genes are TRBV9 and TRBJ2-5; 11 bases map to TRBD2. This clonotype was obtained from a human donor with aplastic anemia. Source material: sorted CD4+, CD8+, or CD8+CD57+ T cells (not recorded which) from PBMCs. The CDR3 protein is CASSVGSGGAIAETQYF. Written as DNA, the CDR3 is TGTGCCAGCAGCGTTGGTAGCGGGGGGGCGATCGCGGAGACCCAGTACTTC.